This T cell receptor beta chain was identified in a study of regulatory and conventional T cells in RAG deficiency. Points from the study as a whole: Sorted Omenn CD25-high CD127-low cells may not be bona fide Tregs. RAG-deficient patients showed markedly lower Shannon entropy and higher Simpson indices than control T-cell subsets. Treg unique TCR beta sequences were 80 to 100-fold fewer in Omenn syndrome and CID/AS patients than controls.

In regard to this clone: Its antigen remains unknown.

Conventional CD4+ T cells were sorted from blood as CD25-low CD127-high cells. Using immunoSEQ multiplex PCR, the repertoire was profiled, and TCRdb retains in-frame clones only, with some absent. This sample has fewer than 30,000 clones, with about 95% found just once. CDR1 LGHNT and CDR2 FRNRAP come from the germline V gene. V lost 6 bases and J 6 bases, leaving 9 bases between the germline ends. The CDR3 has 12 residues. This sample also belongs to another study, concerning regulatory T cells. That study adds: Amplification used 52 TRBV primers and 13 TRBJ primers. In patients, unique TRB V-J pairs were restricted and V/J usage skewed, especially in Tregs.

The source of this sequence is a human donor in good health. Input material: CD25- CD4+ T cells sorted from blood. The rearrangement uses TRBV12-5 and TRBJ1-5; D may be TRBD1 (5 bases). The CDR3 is CASGVDSQPQHF. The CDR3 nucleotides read TGTGCTAGTGGGGTAGACAGTCAGCCCCAGCATTTT.